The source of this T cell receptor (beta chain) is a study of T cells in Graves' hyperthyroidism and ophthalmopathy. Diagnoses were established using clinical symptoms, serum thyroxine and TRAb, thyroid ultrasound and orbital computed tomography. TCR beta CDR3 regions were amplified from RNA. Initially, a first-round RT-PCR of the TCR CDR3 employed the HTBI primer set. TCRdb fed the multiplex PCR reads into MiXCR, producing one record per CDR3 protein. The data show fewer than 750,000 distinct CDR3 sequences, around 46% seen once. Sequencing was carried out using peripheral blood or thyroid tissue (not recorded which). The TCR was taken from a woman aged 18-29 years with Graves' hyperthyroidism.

The CDR3 DNA sequence: TGTGCCAGCAGCCTGACGACAGGGTTCTCTGGGGCCAACGTCCTGACTTTC. Its protein is CASSLTTGFSGANVLTF. This chain links TRBV7-2 with TRBJ2-6, with 7 bases aligning to TRBD1. Trimming cost V 5 bases and J 0 bases; bases outside gene matches: 7. The CDR3 totals 17 residues. Germline V gene data show CDR1 as SGHTA and CDR2 as FQGNSA.